This TCR beta chain was captured in a study of beta chain features in type 1 diabetes (dated by TCRdb to 2016 to 2019). Context from the whole study: Mean age, gender distribution, total cell number and subset yield did not differ between patients and healthy donors. Across all samples, 107,917,701 sorted cells were examined, and cell number per subset correlated strongly with RNA yield. The study compared the TCRB repertoires of sorted circulating CD4+ T cell subsets in recently diagnosed type 1 diabetes patients with those in matched healthy donors. Regulatory and stem cell-like memory subsets were isolated from only 8 patients and roughly eight healthy donors, whereas naive and central memory subsets came from all 28 donors. Overall study outcomes, separate from this receptor: Because cDNA was sequenced instead of genomic DNA, activated cells with high expression could be over-represented, although the groups did not differ in activation or CD3 levels. Naive, central memory and regulatory TCRB repertoires appeared more similar among patients than among healthy donors. Fewer insertions and more nucleotide deletions at VDJ recombination sites were observed in patients with type 1 diabetes, implying thymic rearrangement abnormalities. Type 1 diabetes patients showed a moderate but significant shortening of TCRB CDR3 length in all four CD4+ subsets. Only small numbers of individuals were included in the HLA sub-analyses, which left unresolved whether HLA type had any influence on TCRB rearrangement. Shorter templates might have been favored by PCR, but patient and control samples were amplified and corrected together, so both groups would have been affected equally by any skew.

All of the isolated RNA was reverse transcribed with the High Capacity cDNA Reverse Transcription Kit, so expressed TCRB transcripts were sequenced. Naive, central memory and regulatory T cell samples underwent deep immunoSEQ sequencing, averaging about 3.57 million total reads per sample. Sorted cells were lysed in RLT buffer, and RNA was extracted using DNase-treated RNeasy Micro or Mini kits according to cell number. Each cell subset was processed on its own to prevent cross-contamination, while patient and healthy donor samples were processed together. Using the immunoSEQ multiplex PCR, TCRB sequences were amplified from cDNA into 87-bp fragments spanning the CDR3 region. The amplicons were sequenced using the Illumina HiSeq platform. The authors' pipeline ran thus. PCR bias was computationally corrected using synthetic template baselines, reads within Hamming distance 2 were collapsed, and singletons that could not be merged were discarded. Reads were aligned against IMGT to assign V, D and J genes, CDR3 length and insertions or deletions at six rearrangement sites. Within each subset, clonotype counts were normalized to sorted cell number, after which true diversity and Gini coefficients were computed with the tcR R package. The overlap coefficient, calculated on TCRB nucleotide sequences, was used to measure repertoire sharing. As a proxy for the pre-selection repertoire, out-of-frame TCRB sequences from naive cells were analyzed. In TCRdb, the immuneACCESS table is reduced to in-frame sequences with V and J assigned. These tables do not hold every clone; where another copy was compared, an unresolved V gene accounts for under half, and the others remain unexplained. That table furnishes V, J and clone size, whereas the DNA furnished D and trimming. The table for this sample lists about 340,000 clones; 13% of them were counted only once. Approximately 0.016% of the sample lies in the top ten.

Each donor gave one peripheral blood draw, roughly 120 mL on average, collected into heparinised tubes. A BD FACSAria II was used to sort naive, central memory, regulatory and stem cell-like memory CD4+ T cells with a panel that included CD45RO, CCR7, CD25, CD127, CD95 and CD27. Purity was above 95% for every sorted population. PBMCs were isolated right away by Lymphoprep density gradient centrifugation and were stained directly, without culture. So that batch effects would be minimized, each experiment stained and sorted samples in pairs, pairing one healthy donor with one patient. This clone has just a few counts. Its antigen is still unknown. Base qualities are not at hand, and no much larger clone is one base apart. Its CDR3 holds 14 amino acids, cysteine through phenylalanine. The retained sequence is limited to the CDR3, 42 bases, with the frame set at the first base. V trim: 2 bases; J trim: 0 bases; unmatched bases: 1. From the germline V gene, CDR1 is MNHEY and CDR2 is SVGAGI.

The sequence is built from TRBV6-5 and TRBJ2-7; TRBD1 aligns with 7 central bases. The TCR sequence derives from a woman younger than 30 with type 1 diabetes. Sequenced input: naive CD4+ T cells from blood. The sample's cell subset or site, from its label and the paper: true naive CD4+ T cells. For the CDR3, the sequence is CASSYDRDSYEQYF. The nucleotides read TGTGCCAGCAGTTACGACAGGGACTCCTACGAGCAGTACTTC.